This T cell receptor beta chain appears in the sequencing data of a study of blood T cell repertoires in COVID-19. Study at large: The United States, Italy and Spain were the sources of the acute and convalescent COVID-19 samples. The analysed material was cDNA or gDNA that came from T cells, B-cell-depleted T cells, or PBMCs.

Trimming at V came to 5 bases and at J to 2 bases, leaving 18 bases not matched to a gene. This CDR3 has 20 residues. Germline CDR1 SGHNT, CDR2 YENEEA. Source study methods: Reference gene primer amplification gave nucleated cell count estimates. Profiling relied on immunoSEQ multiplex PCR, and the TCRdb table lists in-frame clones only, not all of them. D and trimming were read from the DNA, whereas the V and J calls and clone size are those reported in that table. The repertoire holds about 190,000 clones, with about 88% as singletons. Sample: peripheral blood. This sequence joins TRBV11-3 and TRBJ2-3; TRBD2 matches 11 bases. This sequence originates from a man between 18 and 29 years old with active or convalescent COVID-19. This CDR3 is CASSPGPGLADPGATDTQYF. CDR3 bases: TGTGCCAGCAGCCCGGGGCCGGGACTAGCGGATCCCGGGGCCACAGATACGCAGTATTTT.